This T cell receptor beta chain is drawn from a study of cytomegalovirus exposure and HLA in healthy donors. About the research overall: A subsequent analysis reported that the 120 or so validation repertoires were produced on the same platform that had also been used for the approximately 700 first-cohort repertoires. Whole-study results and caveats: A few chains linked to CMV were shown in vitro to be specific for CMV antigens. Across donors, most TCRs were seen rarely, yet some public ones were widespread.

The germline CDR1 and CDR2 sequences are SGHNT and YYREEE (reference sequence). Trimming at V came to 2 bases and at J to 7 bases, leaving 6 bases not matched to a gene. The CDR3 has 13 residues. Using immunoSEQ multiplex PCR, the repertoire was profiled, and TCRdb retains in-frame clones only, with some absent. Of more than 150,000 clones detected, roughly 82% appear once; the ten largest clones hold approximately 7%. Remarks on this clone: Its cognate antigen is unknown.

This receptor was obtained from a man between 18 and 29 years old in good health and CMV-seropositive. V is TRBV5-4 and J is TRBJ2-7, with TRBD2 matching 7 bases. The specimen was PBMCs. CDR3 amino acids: CASSFRGAGEQYF. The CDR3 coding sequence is TGTGCCAGCAGCTTTCGAGGAGCGGGGGAGCAGTACTTC.